A selection of T cell receptor beta chains follows, all from one sample in a study of blood T cell repertoires in COVID-19. This table comes from immunoSEQ multiplex PCR, and its TCRdb copy is limited to in-frame clones, with some not included. The sample includes roughly 250,000 clones, roughly nine tenths of them seen just once. The sequenced material came from PBMCs or T cells enriched from blood (not recorded which). The receptors shown here come from a woman aged 30 to 39 with acute COVID-19. Each CDR3 is given with its conserved first and last residue. D genes are given only for firm matches. Size is omitted from some rows. Given values are once, few, many or a class for expanded clones.

j_gene | abundance | d_gene | v_gene | CDR3nt | CDR3aa
TRBJ1-2 | . | . | TRBV19 | TGTGCCAGTAGTCCTCGGCAGGGGCTAAACTATGGCTACACCTTC | CASSPRQGLNYGYTF
TRBJ1-1 | . | . | TRBV4-3 | TGCGCCAGCAGCCCAAAGGGGTTTCTGACTGAAGCTTTCTTT | CASSPKGFLTEAFF
TRBJ2-7 | . | . | TRBV7-9 | TGTGCCAGCAGCCTCAAAAACAGGGGGGGATACTACGAGCAGTACTTC | CASSLKNRGGYYEQYF
TRBJ2-5 | . | . | TRBV18 | TGTGCCAGCTCACCACCGGGGCTAGTAGAAGAGACCCAGTACTTC | CASSPPGLVEETQYF
TRBJ2-7 | . | TRBD1 | TRBV6-5 | TGTGCCAGCAGTCCATCCGGGACAGGGAATCTCGAGCAGTACTTC | CASSPSGTGNLEQYF
TRBJ2-1 | . | TRBD2 | TRBV7-2 | TGTGCCAGCAGCGGATGGACTAGCGGGGGGTGGCATGAGCAGTTCTTC | CASSGWTSGGWHEQFF
TRBJ2-3 | . | TRBD2 | TRBV14 | TGTGCCAGCAGCCTCGGGGGGTTGCGCACAGATACGCAGTATTTT | CASSLGGLRTDTQYF
TRBJ2-5 | . | . | TRBV7-6 | TGTGCCAGCAGCTTAGGAGTTGCAGCGATCCAAGAGACCCAGTACTTC | CASSLGVAAIQETQYF
TRBJ2-7 | . | . | TRBV21-1 | TGTGCCAGCAGCAACTGGGACAGATCCTACGAGCAGTACTTC | CASSNWDRSYEQYF
TRBJ2-3 | once | . | TRBV28 | TGTGCCAGCAGTTTTCAGCGGGCCCGCACAGATACGCAGTATTTT | CASSFQRARTDTQYF
TRBJ2-2 | few | . | TRBV4-3 | TGCGCCAGCAGCCAGAGTTTGACCGGGGAGCTGTTTTTT | CASSQSLTGELFF
TRBJ2-3 | . | TRBD2 | TRBV13 | TGTGCCAGCAGCTTAGGCTCGGCTAGCGGGGGTCCTAGCACAGATACGCAGTATTTT | CASSLGSASGGPSTDTQYF
TRBJ1-4 | . | . | TRBV3-1/TRBV3-2 | TGTGCCAGCAGCCAAGTAGGCACCTGGGGACGGGAGGAAAAACTGTTTTTT | CASSQVGTWGREEKLFF
TRBJ2-5 | . | . | TRBV7-8 | TGTGCCAGCAAGAAGGCCTGGCGGGATCAAGAGACCCAGTACTTC | CASKKAWRDQETQYF
TRBJ2-1 | . | . | TRBV20-1 | TGCAGTGCTGACAGCTACAATGAGCAGTTCTTC | CSADSYNEQFF
TRBJ2-1 | . | TRBD2 | TRBV7-8 | TGTGCCAGCAGCTCCCCCGCGGGTAGCGGGGGGGCCGGGGATGAGCAGTTCTTC | CASSSPAGSGGAGDEQFF
TRBJ2-5 | once | TRBD1 | TRBV6-5 | TGTGCCAGCAGTTCCGACAGGGGGCTGCAAGAGACCCAGTACTTC | CASSSDRGLQETQYF
TRBJ2-1 | . | . | TRBV5-1 | TGCGCCAGCAGCTTGGGCCCCGGTCTAAACAATGAGCAGTTCTTC | CASSLGPGLNNEQFF
TRBJ1-6 | . | TRBD1 | TRBV5-1 | TGCGCCAGCAGCTTCTTAGAGACAGGGAGTAATTCACCCCTCCACTTT | CASSFLETGSNSPLHF
TRBJ2-1 | . | . | TRBV4-3 | TGCGCCAGCAGCCAAGACGAAGTGGGCTACTACAATGAGCAGTTCTTC | CASSQDEVGYYNEQFF
TRBJ2-7 | . | . | TRBV19 | TGTGCCAGCCAACAGGGTTTAGGGGGTTCCTACGAGCAGTACTTC | CASQQGLGGSYEQYF
TRBJ2-1 | . | TRBD2 | TRBV9 | TGTGCCAGCAGCGTAGTAGAGGGTACTAGCGGGAGGGCCTCTGGCAATGAGCAGTTCTTC | CASSVVEGTSGRASGNEQFF
TRBJ1-4 | . | . | TRBV19 | TGTGCCAGTAGTTACCGACGCGGCGCAACTAATGAAAAACTGTTTTTT | CASSYRRGATNEKLFF
TRBJ2-1 | . | . | TRBV7-2 | TGTGCCAGCAGCTTTCGAGCGGGCTCCTACAATGAGCAGTTCTTC | CASSFRAGSYNEQFF
TRBJ1-1 | . | . | TRBV7-9 | TGTGCCAGCAGCTGGGGACAAAAGAACACTGAAGCTTTCTTT | CASSWGQKNTEAFF
TRBJ2-2 | . | . | TRBV6-5 | TGTGCCAGCAGTTACGCGGCCACCGGGGAGCTGTTTTTT | CASSYAATGELFF
TRBJ1-2 | . | TRBD1 | TRBV5-6 | TGTGCCAGCAGCTCCGGACAGGGGGTCTACGGCTACACCTTC | CASSSGQGVYGYTF
TRBJ2-2 | once | TRBD2 | TRBV19 | TGTGCCAGTAGTGCCCCTAGCGGGAGTAGGGGGACCGGGGAGCTGTTTTTT | CASSAPSGSRGTGELFF
TRBJ2-1 | few | . | TRBV10-3 | TGTGCCATCAGTGAGTCGGGCCGTACCTCCTACAATGAGCAGTTCTTC | CAISESGRTSYNEQFF
TRBJ1-4 | . | TRBD1 | TRBV9 | TGTGCCAGCAGCGAACAGGGGCGGCCTAATGAAAAACTGTTTTTT | CASSEQGRPNEKLFF
TRBJ1-6 | . | TRBD1 | TRBV6-2/TRBV6-3 | TGTGCCAGCAGTTACGACAGGGGGAATTCACCCCTCCACTTT | CASSYDRGNSPLHF
TRBJ2-1 | . | . | TRBV7-2 | TGTGCCAGCAGCTTCCCGGAGCGCGGCCCTCCGGACAATGAGCAGTTCTTC | CASSFPERGPPDNEQFF
TRBJ2-5 | . | . | TRBV27 | TGTGCCAGCAGTTTGGGGGCCCAGGCTAGGGAGACCCAGTACTTC | CASSLGAQARETQYF
TRBJ2-2 | . | . | TRBV19 | TGTGCCAGTAGTATCCAGGTCAACACCGGGGAGCTGTTTTTT | CASSIQVNTGELFF
TRBJ2-1 | . | . | TRBV11-1 | TGTGCCAGCAGCCTACGTCGGGACTACAATGAGCAGTTCTTC | CASSLRRDYNEQFF
TRBJ1-2 | . | . | TRBV2 | TGTGCCAGCAGTCCCGTGACAGGCTCTAACTATGGCTACACCTTC | CASSPVTGSNYGYTF
TRBJ2-1 | . | . | TRBV3-1/TRBV3-2 | TGTGCCAGCAGCCAACAAAGGGCAGGGGGGAATGAGCAGTTCTTC | CASSQQRAGGNEQFF
TRBJ1-6 | once | . | TRBV14 | TGTGCCAGCAGCCAGCGACAGGATAATTCACCCCTCCACTTT | CASSQRQDNSPLHF
TRBJ2-7 | . | TRBD2 | TRBV28 | TGTGCCAGCAGTTTATATGGGGACTACTCCTACGAGCAGTACTTC | CASSLYGDYSYEQYF
TRBJ2-3 | once | TRBD1 | TRBV2 | TGTGCCAGCATCACCACAGGGGCGCCCACAGATACGCAGTATTTT | CASITTGAPTDTQYF
TRBJ2-5 | once | TRBD2 | TRBV20-1 | TGCAGTGCTAGTACGGGACTAGCGGTAGAGACCCAGTACTTC | CSASTGLAVETQYF
TRBJ1-3 | . | . | TRBV7-9 | TGTGCCAGCAGCACCTACAGGAACTCTGGAAACACCATATATTTT | CASSTYRNSGNTIYF
TRBJ1-1 | once | . | TRBV3-1/TRBV3-2 | TGTGCCAGCAGGGACGGGGGCACTGAAGCTTTCTTT | CASRDGGTEAFF
TRBJ1-1 | . | . | TRBV7-9 | TGTGCCAGCAGTTGGGGGGGCACTGAAGCTTTCTTT | CASSWGGTEAFF
TRBJ2-1 | . | TRBD1 | TRBV5-5 | TGTGCCAGCAGCTTATGGGACAGGGATGAGCAGTTCTTC | CASSLWDRDEQFF
TRBJ2-3 | . | . | TRBV5-6 | TGTGCCAGCAGGCCGACAGGGAGGAACGCAGATACGCAGTATTTT | CASRPTGRNADTQYF
TRBJ2-2 | . | . | TRBV2 | TGTGCCAGCAGCATAAGGACAGAACACACCGGGGAGCTGTTTTTT | CASSIRTEHTGELFF
TRBJ1-5 | . | . | TRBV28 | TGTGCCAGCAGTCTAGGACTCACCCTAGGGCCCCAGCATTTT | CASSLGLTLGPQHF
TRBJ2-7 | . | TRBD1 | TRBV28 | TGTGCCAGCAGTTCGGGACAGCACCCCTACGAGCAGTACTTC | CASSSGQHPYEQYF
TRBJ2-3 | . | TRBD2 | TRBV3-1/TRBV3-2 | TGTGCCAGCAGCCGGGAGGGGACTAGCGGGGGAATAGATACGCAGTATTTT | CASSREGTSGGIDTQYF
TRBJ1-2 | . | . | TRBV10-3 | TGTGCCATCAGTAACAGGGTAGGAGATGGCTACACCTTC | CAISNRVGDGYTF
TRBJ2-1 | . | TRBD2 | TRBV2 | TGTGCCAGCAGTGAGGGACTAGCGGGGGGCCTGAGCTCCTACAATGAGCAGTTCTTC | CASSEGLAGGLSSYNEQFF
TRBJ1-1 | . | . | TRBV11-3 | TGTGCCAGCAGCTTGGTCAGTCAGAACACTGAAGCTTTCTTT | CASSLVSQNTEAFF
TRBJ2-1 | . | . | TRBV10-1 | TGCGCCAGCAGTGAGGTTTATTCGGGAGAATACAATGAGCAGTTCTTC | CASSEVYSGEYNEQFF
TRBJ1-6 | . | . | TRBV5-1 | TGCGCCAGCAGCATCGAATCCCGGAGCGTCAATTCACCCCTCCACTTT | CASSIESRSVNSPLHF
TRBJ2-2 | . | . | TRBV7-9 | TGTGCCAGCAGCTTAGGCGGTGGAGGGGGCACTACGAGGACCGGGGAGCTGTTTTTT | CASSLGGGGGTTRTGELFF
TRBJ1-4 | . | TRBD1 | TRBV5-6 | TGTGCCAGCAGCTTTAACAGGGGCTCTGAAAAACTGTTTTTT | CASSFNRGSEKLFF